This is a list of T cell receptor beta chains from one sample in a study of neoadjuvant anti-PD-1 for oral cavity cancer. Profiled with immunoSEQ multiplex PCR; TCRdb holds only in-frame clones, not every one. The profile shows about 7,000 clones, about 79% of them singletons. The input for sequencing was PBMCs, taken before nivolumab (anti-PD-1) treatment. These receptors all come from a person between 40 and 79 years old with oral cavity squamous cell carcinoma. Both conserved end residues are part of each CDR3. The order of the fields is clone size, V gene, J gene, D gene, CDR3 protein, CDR3 DNA. A D gene is named only where the DNA matches it firmly. A clone size is listed for some rows: how often the clone was seen (once, few, many), or a class if it is expanded.

once	TRBV11-1	TRBJ1-1	TRBD1	CASSLDRQGGGAFF	TGTGCCAGCAGCTTAGATCGACAGGGTGGGGGAGCTTTCTTT
once	TRBV4-3	TRBJ1-4	-	CASSLGGGSFNEKLFF	TGCGCCAGCAGCCTAGGGGGGGGCTCTTTTAATGAAAAACTGTTTTTT
-	TRBV6-1	TRBJ1-6	-	CASGAGEDVHPLHF	TGTGCCAGCGGAGCAGGGGAGGACGTTCACCCCCTCCACTTT
few	TRBV5-4	TRBJ1-2	-	CASSWARGRYYGYTF	TGTGCCAGCAGCTGGGCGCGTGGCAGGTACTATGGCTACACCTTC
-	TRBV4-3	TRBJ1-2	-	CASSQGRLARHGYTF	TGCGCCAGCAGCCAAGGTCGACTGGCTCGCCATGGCTACACCTTC
-	TRBV18	TRBJ2-3	TRBD2	CASSRTSGTDTQYF	TGTGCCAGCTCACGGACTAGCGGCACAGATACGCAGTATTTT
-	TRBV4-1	TRBJ2-1	TRBD2	CASSQKAGGPPHDEQFF	TGCGCCAGCAGCCAGAAGGCGGGAGGGCCGCCACATGATGAGCAGTTCTTC
-	TRBV5-6	TRBJ1-1	TRBD1	CASSYNRGQGTEAFF	TGTGCCAGCAGCTACAACAGGGGGCAAGGCACTGAAGCTTTCTTT
-	TRBV5-4	TRBJ2-5	-	CASSHGTVQETQYF	TGTGCCAGCAGCCATGGGACGGTACAAGAGACCCAGTACTTC
-	TRBV2	TRBJ1-4	-	CASRNPAGQTKKLFF	TGTGCCAGCAGGAACCCCGCTGGACAGACCAAAAAACTGTTTTTT
few	TRBV7-2	TRBJ2-7	TRBD2	CASSYPLGGGTYEQYF	TGTGCCAGCAGCTACCCACTAGGCGGGGGGACCTACGAGCAGTACTTC
-	TRBV29-1	TRBJ2-3	-	CSVEGGTSDTQYF	TGCAGCGTTGAGGGAGGTACATCAGATACGCAGTATTTT
-	TRBV7-8	TRBJ2-5	-	CASSKRPTGGETQYF	TGTGCCAGCAGCAAAAGACCGACAGGCGGAGAGACCCAGTACTTC
-	TRBV4-1	TRBJ1-6	TRBD1	CASSQDRSGQGLPLHF	TGCGCCAGCAGCCAAGACCGATCGGGACAGGGATTACCCCTCCACTTT
few	TRBV6-1	TRBJ1-5	TRBD1	CASSEVIGTEAAWNHQPQHF	TGTGCCAGCAGTGAAGTGATTGGGACAGAGGCCGCTTGGAATCATCAGCCCCAGCATTTT
-	TRBV19	TRBJ1-1	-	CASSILREGGTEAFF	TGTGCCAGTAGTATCCTTCGCGAGGGAGGAACTGAAGCTTTCTTT
-	TRBV5-1	TRBJ2-2	-	CASSLEVRGGIGELFF	TGCGCCAGCAGCTTAGAAGTCAGGGGAGGTATCGGGGAGCTGTTTTTT
-	TRBV7-9	TRBJ2-3	TRBD2	CASSSIAGVTDTQYF	TGTGCCAGCAGCTCAATAGCGGGGGTCACAGATACGCAGTATTTT
-	TRBV19	TRBJ1-4	TRBD1	CASSKRTGRFGANEKLFF	TGTGCCAGTAGTAAGCGGACAGGGAGGTTCGGCGCTAATGAAAAACTGTTTTTT
once	TRBV7-7	TRBJ2-7	TRBD1	CASSIGAGQGDEQYF	TGTGCCAGCAGCATAGGTGCGGGACAGGGAGACGAGCAGTACTTC
-	TRBV6-6	TRBJ2-2	-	CASSSLDSGELFF	TGTGCCAGCAGCTCCCTGGATTCCGGGGAGCTGTTTTTT
few	TRBV19	TRBJ1-2	TRBD1	CASNTGTGVINYGYTF	TGTGCCAGTAATACCGGGACAGGGGTAATCAACTATGGCTACACCTTC
-	TRBV10-3	TRBJ2-2	-	CATSSNSNTGELFF	TGTGCCACCTCCTCAAATTCGAACACCGGGGAGCTGTTTTTT
few	TRBV11-3	TRBJ2-2	TRBD2	CASSLVGAAGAGELFF	TGTGCCAGCAGCTTAGTTGGGGCGGCGGGGGCCGGGGAGCTGTTTTTT
-	TRBV6-1	TRBJ1-5	-	CASRGGWSDQPQHF	TGTGCCAGCCGGGGGGGGTGGTCCGATCAGCCCCAGCATTTT
once	TRBV19	TRBJ1-5	TRBD1	CASSAGTGAGQPQHF	TGTGCCAGTAGTGCCGGGACAGGGGCCGGGCAGCCCCAGCATTTT
few	TRBV30	TRBJ1-5	-	CAWSAQNSNQPQHF	TGTGCCTGGAGTGCCCAAAATAGCAATCAGCCCCAGCATTTT